The rows below give T cell receptor beta chains drawn from one sample of a study of glioma-infiltrating T cells. Using its own MiXCR run on the multiplex PCR reads, TCRdb lists one record per CDR3 protein. The table lists around 130,000 distinct CDR3 sequences, approximately 26% of them singletons. Sequencing was performed on glioma tissue, nonneoplastic brain tissue, or PBMCs (not recorded which). The source of these receptors is a human donor with low-grade glioma or glioblastoma, undergoing nonglioma brain surgery, or in good health (not recorded which). The CDR3 runs from the conserved cysteine through the conserved F or W.

15	TRBV27	TRBJ1-2	CAGSVFNGQTYGYTF
15	TRBV28	TRBJ2-3	CASSLTGKGSDTQYF
10	TRBV20-1	TRBJ2-5	CSATGETQYF
16	TRBV14	TRBJ2-1	CASSHLGLAGDNEQFF
16	TRBV5-1	TRBJ2-2	CASSLGLATNTGELFF
17	TRBV18	TRBJ1-2	CASSPASVYVPKYGYTF
15	TRBV5-4	TRBJ1-1	CASSSSDRGPPEAFF
14	TRBV6-1	TRBJ2-5	CASILRGLQETQYF
14	TRBV10-3	TRBJ2-5	CAIRSGASQETQYF
15	TRBV6-5	TRBJ1-3	CAISGDRVSGNTIYF
14	TRBV20-1	TRBJ2-3	CSARPDRGTDTQYF
17	TRBV6-6	TRBJ1-6	CASSYSGYPGAGSPLHF
15	TRBV3-1	TRBJ1-6	CASTRSTTGGQPLHF
14	TRBV5-1	TRBJ2-1	CASSLARGFDEQFF
15	TRBV12-3/TRBV12-4	TRBJ2-1	CASSPTSGPCNEQFF
15	TRBV3-1	TRBJ2-3	CASSQDNQNTDTQYF
16	TRBV20-1	TRBJ1-4	CSARGTGGYVDEKLFF
13	TRBV2	TRBJ1-1	CASSEPPATEAFF
15	TRBV4-1	TRBJ1-5	CASSQGVGRNQPQHF
14	TRBV14	TRBJ2-3	CASSQVGSTDTQYF
13	TRBV24-1	TRBJ2-3	CATEDRGPDTQYF
16	TRBV20-1	TRBJ1-5	CSASDPAGEGDQPQHF
13	TRBV7-9	TRBJ1-1	CASSLTSTGGAFF
13	TRBV7-7	TRBJ2-5	CASSHAGEETQYF
13	TRBV19	TRBJ2-3	CASSILITDTQYF
13	TRBV7-3	TRBJ2-5	CASSLSSAETQYF
15	TRBV6-6	TRBJ2-1	CASSYSPRTSNEQFF
15	TRBV20-1	TRBJ2-3	CSASTAGGRKDTQYF
15	TRBV7-2	TRBJ1-5	CASSFVTVSNQPQHF
11	TRBV20-1	TRBJ1-1	CSAPDRRGAFF
16	TRBV9	TRBJ2-3	CASSLVGGGPTDTQYF
14	TRBV12-3/TRBV12-4	TRBJ1-1	CASAATGVNTEAFF
11	TRBV10-3	TRBJ1-1	CAISGDGPAFF